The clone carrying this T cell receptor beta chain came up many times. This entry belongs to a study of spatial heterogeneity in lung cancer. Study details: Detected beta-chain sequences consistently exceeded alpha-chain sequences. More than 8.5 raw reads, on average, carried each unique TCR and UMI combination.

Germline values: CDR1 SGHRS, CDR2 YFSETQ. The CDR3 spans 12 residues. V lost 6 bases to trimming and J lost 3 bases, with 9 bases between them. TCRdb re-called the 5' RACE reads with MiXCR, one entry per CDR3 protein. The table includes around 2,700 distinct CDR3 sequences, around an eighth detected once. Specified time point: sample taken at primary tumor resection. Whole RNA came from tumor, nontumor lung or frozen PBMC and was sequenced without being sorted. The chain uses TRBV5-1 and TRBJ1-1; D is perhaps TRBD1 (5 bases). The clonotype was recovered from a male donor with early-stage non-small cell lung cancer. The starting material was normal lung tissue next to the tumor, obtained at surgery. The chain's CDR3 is CASTGDHTEAFF. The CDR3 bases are TGCGCCAGCACGGGGGATCACACTGAAGCTTTCTTT.